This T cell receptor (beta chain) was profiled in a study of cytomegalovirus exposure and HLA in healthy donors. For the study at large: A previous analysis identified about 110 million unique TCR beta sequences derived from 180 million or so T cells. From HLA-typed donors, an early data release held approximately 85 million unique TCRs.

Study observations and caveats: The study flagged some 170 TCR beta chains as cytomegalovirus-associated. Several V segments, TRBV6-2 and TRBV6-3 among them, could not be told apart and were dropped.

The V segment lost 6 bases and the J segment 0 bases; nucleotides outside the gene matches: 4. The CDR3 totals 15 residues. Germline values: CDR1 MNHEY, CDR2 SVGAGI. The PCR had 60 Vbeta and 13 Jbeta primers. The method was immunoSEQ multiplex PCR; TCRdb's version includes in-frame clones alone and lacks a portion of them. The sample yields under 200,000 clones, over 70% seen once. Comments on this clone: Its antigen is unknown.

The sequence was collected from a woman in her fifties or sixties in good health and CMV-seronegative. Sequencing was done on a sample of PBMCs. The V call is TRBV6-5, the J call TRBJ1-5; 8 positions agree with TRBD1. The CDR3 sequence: CASRPDRGSNQPQHF. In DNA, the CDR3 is TGTGCCAGCAGACCAGACAGGGGTAGCAATCAGCCCCAGCATTTT.